This section outlines one TCR beta chain sequence together with its context. Its target is not known. V trimming: 7 bases; J trimming: 4 bases; junction bases outside the gene matches: 6. The CDR3 contains 12 residues. CDR1 DFQATT and CDR2 SNEGSKA come from the germline V gene (reference sequence). Next came a second PCR, run for roughly 6 to 11 cycles, which used a sample-barcoded 5' primer along with a J-beta primer mix. TCRdb analysed the 5' RACE reads with MiXCR anew, one entry per CDR3 protein. The data contain around 650,000 distinct CDR3 sequences, 40% to 50% of them singletons. The data belong to a study of blood T cells in healthy people across ages. Overall study findings and caveats: As age increased, TCR beta diversity per million T cells fell in a roughly linear fashion.

The receptor comes from a man older than 75 in good health. The sample taken for sequencing was blood. This rearrangement joins TRBV20-1 to TRBJ1-1, with 7 bases aligning to TRBD1. In DNA form, the CDR3 reads TGCAGTGTCCCGACAGGGACCACTGAAGCTTTCTTT. Protein: CSVPTGTTEAFF.